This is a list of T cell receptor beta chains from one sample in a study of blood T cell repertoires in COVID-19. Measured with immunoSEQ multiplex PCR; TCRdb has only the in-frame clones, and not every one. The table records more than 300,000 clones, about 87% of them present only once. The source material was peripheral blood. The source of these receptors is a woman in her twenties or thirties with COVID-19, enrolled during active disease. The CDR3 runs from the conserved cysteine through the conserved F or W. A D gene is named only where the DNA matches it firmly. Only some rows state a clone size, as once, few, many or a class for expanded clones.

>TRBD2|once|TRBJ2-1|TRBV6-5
TGTGCCAGCATCTCCGGCGAGGCGGGAGGAGATGAGCAGTTCTTC
CASISGEAGGDEQFF
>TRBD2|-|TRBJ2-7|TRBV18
TGTGCCAGCTCACCACCGGGACTAGCGGGAGCTTACGAGCAGTACTTC
CASSPPGLAGAYEQYF
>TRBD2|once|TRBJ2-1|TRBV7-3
TGTGCCAGCAGCTTTAAAGCGGGAGGGGTGAACAATGAGCAGTTCTTC
CASSFKAGGVNNEQFF
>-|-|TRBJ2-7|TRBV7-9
TGTGCCAGCAGTCCTCAGGGAGGCGAGCAGTACTTC
CASSPQGGEQYF
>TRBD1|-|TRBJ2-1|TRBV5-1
TGCGCCAGCAGCTTTGGACAGGGGGCAGGTAATGAGCAGTTCTTC
CASSFGQGAGNEQFF
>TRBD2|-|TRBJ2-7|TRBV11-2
TGTGCCAGCAGCCCGGGACTAGCAGGATACGAGCAGTACTTC
CASSPGLAGYEQYF
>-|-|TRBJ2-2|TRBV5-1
TGCGCCAGCAGCTTGGAGCTGGCAGCGGCCACCGGGGAGCTGTTTTTT
CASSLELAAATGELFF
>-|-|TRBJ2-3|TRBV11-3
TGTGCCAGCAGCTCGACTAGGAGCACAGATACGCAGTATTTT
CASSSTRSTDTQYF
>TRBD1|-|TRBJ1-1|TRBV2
TGTGCCAGCAGCCGACAGGGGATGAACACTGAAGCTTTCTTT
CASSRQGMNTEAFF
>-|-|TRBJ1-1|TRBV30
TGTGCCTGGCATGGGCTACTCACTGAAGCTTTCTTT
CAWHGLLTEAFF
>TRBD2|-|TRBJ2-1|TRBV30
TGTGCCTGGAGTGTAGGCGGTAGCGGGAGTAAGCAGTTCTTC
CAWSVGGSGSKQFF
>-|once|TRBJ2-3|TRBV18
TGTGCCAGCTCACCGGACATCACAGATACGCAGTATTTT
CASSPDITDTQYF
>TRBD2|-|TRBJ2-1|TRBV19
TGTGCCAGTAGTATAGAAGGGACTAGCGGGATTTATGAGCAGTTCTTC
CASSIEGTSGIYEQFF
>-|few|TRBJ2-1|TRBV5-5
TGTGCCAGCAGCCGTACTAGTTCCGATGAGCAGTTCTTC
CASSRTSSDEQFF
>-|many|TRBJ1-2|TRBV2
TGTGCCAGCACCGCATCGGGAAGGGTCGACTATGGCTACACCTTC
CASTASGRVDYGYTF
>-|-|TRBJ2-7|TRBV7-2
TGTGCCAGCAGCTTATTGGACACGTCCTACGAGCAGTACTTC
CASSLLDTSYEQYF
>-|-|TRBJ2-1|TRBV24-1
TGTGCCACCAGTGATTCGGACTGGAGGTGGAATGAGCAGTTCTTC
CATSDSDWRWNEQFF
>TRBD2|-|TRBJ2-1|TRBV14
TGTGCCAGCAGCCGTACTAGCGGGAGGACCTATGAGCAGTTCTTC
CASSRTSGRTYEQFF
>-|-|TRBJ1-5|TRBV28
TGTGCCAGCAGCTCAGGGTATCAGCCCCAGCATTTT
CASSSGYQPQHF
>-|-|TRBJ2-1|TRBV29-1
TGCAGCGTTGAAGGGAGCGGAGACCTCTACAATGAGCAGTTCTTC
CSVEGSGDLYNEQFF
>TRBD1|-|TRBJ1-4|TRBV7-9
TGTGCCAGCAGCGGGTGGACAGGGGGCATTGAAAAACTGTTTTTT
CASSGWTGGIEKLFF
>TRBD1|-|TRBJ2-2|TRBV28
TGTGCCGCCCTAGGACAGGGACACACCGGGGAGCTGTTTTTT
CAALGQGHTGELFF
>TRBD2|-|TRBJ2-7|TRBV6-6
TGTGCCAGCTCGCGAGCGGGAGGGCCCTACGAGCAGTACTTC
CASSRAGGPYEQYF